This T cell receptor beta chain was sequenced in a study of blood T cell repertoires in COVID-19. Overall study: The origin of the acute and convalescent COVID-19 samples was the United States, Italy and Spain. The cDNA or gDNA used as material had been derived from T cells, B-cell-depleted T cells, or PBMCs.

Trimming pared 5 bases from V and 6 bases from J, leaving 16 bases between. This CDR3 spans 14 amino acids. The germline gives CDR1 MDHEN, CDR2 SYDVKM. Source study methods: Using reference gene primer amplification, nucleated cell counts were estimated. Profiled with immunoSEQ multiplex PCR; TCRdb holds only in-frame clones, not every one. The V and J calls and clone size are taken from that table; D and trimming were inferred from the DNA. The table includes roughly 190,000 clones, more than 70% detected once. The chain joins TRBV28 to TRBJ1-2, with D possibly being TRBD1 (6 bases). The receptor was isolated from a woman aged 55-69 years with acute or convalescent COVID-19. The sample was peripheral blood. In nucleotides, the CDR3 is TGTGCCAGCAGTCTTTTAAGACAGGTGGATGGCTACACCTTC. It codes for CASSLLRQVDGYTF.